Given below is one T cell receptor (beta chain) in context. V shed 2 bases and J shed 3 bases, with 15 bases lying between them. Germline assignment: CDR1 SGHNT and CDR2 YYREEE (reference sequence). The CDR3 length is 15 residues. This specimen belongs to a study of blood T cell repertoires in COVID-19. Repertoires were generated with immunoSEQ multiplex PCR, while TCRdb's copy carries only in-frame clones and drops some. This sample has about 200,000 clones, with 86% found just once. Sequenced input: PBMCs or T cells enriched from blood (not recorded which). This rearrangement joins TRBV5-4 to TRBJ2-7; D not certain. The origin of this receptor is a man aged 35-49 years with acute COVID-19. CDR3 coding DNA: TGTGCCAGCAGCTTCCCCCTGGCTAGAGACTACGAGCAGTACTTC. Translating gives CASSFPLARDYEQYF.